Sequencing of this TCR beta chain was carried out in a study of cytomegalovirus exposure and HLA in healthy donors. On the study more broadly: The 95 to 150 validation repertoires, a later analysis reported, used the same platform as the roughly 710 first-cohort repertoires. Study outcomes and limitations: Most TCR sequences showed up rarely, but some public TCRs showed up in many donors. The classifier, whose performance was assessed in both the original and validation cohorts, reportedly diagnosed cytomegalovirus status with high specificity and sensitivity.

Separate from the approximately 670-subject first cohort, the 120-subject validation cohort was the one that the donors belonged to. Trimming stripped 4 bases from V and 0 bases from J, with 12 bases between. The CDR3 is 14 amino acids. Germline V gene data show CDR1 as SQVTM and CDR2 as ANQGSEA. Produced via immunoSEQ multiplex PCR; TCRdb's table is partial and in-frame only. The sample has about 350,000 clones, about 90% seen once; the top ten hold about 1%. On this clone: The antigen is unknown.

The sequence was collected from a woman in her 30s in good health and CMV-seropositive. Sequencing used PBMCs. The chain has TRBV29-1 and TRBJ1-1; D uncertain. As DNA, the CDR3 is TGCAGCGTTGGGATATATAGTATGAACACTGAAGCTTTCTTT. Protein: CSVGIYSMNTEAFF.